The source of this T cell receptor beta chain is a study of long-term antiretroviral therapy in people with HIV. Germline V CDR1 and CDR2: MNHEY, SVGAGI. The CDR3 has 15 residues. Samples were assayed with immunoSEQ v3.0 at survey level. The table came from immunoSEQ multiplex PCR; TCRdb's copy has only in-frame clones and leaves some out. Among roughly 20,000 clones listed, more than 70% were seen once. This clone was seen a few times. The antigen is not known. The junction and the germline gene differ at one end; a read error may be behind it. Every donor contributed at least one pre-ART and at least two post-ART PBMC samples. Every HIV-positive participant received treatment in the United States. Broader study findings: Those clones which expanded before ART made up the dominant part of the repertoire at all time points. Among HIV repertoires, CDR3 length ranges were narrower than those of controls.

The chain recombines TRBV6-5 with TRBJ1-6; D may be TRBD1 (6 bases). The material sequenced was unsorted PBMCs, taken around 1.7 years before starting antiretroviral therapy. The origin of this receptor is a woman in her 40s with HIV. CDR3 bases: TGTGCCAGCAGCTACTCACAGGGATCAAGCTCACCCCTCCACTTT. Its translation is CASSYSQGSSSPLHF.